This T cell receptor beta chain was found in a study of radiation and T cells in renal cell carcinoma. Findings and caveats of the study: Top tumor clonotypes rose in blood 2 weeks post-radiation, then contracted.

Time point given: blood 4 weeks post-SBRT, at nephrectomy. Specified treatment: 15 Gy SBRT to primary tumor, nephrectomy 4 weeks later. Clear cell pathology was present in this patient's renal cell carcinoma. TCRdb's copy holds only in-frame clones and misses some; the assay was immunoSEQ multiplex PCR. This table has just under 150,000 clones, around 88% appearing once. Trimming at V came to 1 base and at J to 13 bases, leaving 18 bases not matched to a gene. The CDR3 is made up of 17 amino acids. Germline loops: CDR1 LGHNA, CDR2 YNFKEQ. Comments on this clone: Its cognate antigen is unknown.

The source is a woman aged 50 to 65 with renal cell carcinoma. J is TRBJ2-1 and V is TRBV4-2, with 8 bases matching TRBD2. Sample: blood, taken from a patient whose treatment included radiotherapy and nephrectomy. Here the CDR3 DNA reads TGTGCCAGCAGCCAAGTCGGTGGAGCGGGGGAGATTGGATCCCAGTTCTTC. Protein product: CASSQVGGAGEIGSQFF.